A selection of T cell receptor beta chains follows, all from one sample in a study of blood T cell repertoires in COVID-19. TCRdb's copy holds only in-frame clones and misses some; the assay was immunoSEQ multiplex PCR. In the table there are 150,000 to 200,000 clones, 90% of which are singletons. The sample consisted of peripheral blood. The receptors here all came from a man between 45 and 60 years old with acute or convalescent COVID-19. Each CDR3 is given with its conserved first and last residue. Fields, in order: V gene, clone size, J gene, D gene, CDR3 protein, CDR3 DNA. The D gene is left open where the match is weak. Some rows mark clone size as missing; the rest say once, few, many or name a class of expanded clone.

v_gene: TRBV7-8
abundance: NA
j_gene: TRBJ2-7
d_gene: NA
CDR3aa: CASSPPPTNNLDEQYF
CDR3nt: TGTGCCAGCAGCCCACCTCCGACTAATAATCTTGACGAGCAGTACTTC

v_gene: TRBV2
abundance: NA
j_gene: TRBJ2-2
d_gene: NA
CDR3aa: CASSRTGPETGELFF
CDR3nt: TGTGCCAGCAGTCGTACAGGACCGGAGACCGGGGAGCTGTTTTTT

v_gene: TRBV11-1
abundance: NA
j_gene: TRBJ1-1
d_gene: NA
CDR3aa: CASSLRRQADKAFF
CDR3nt: TGTGCCAGCAGCTTAAGGCGACAGGCGGATAAGGCTTTCTTT

v_gene: TRBV9
abundance: NA
j_gene: TRBJ1-4
d_gene: NA
CDR3aa: CASSVVGTSNEKLFF
CDR3nt: TGTGCCAGCAGCGTAGTGGGCACCTCTAATGAAAAACTGTTTTTT

v_gene: TRBV10-3
abundance: NA
j_gene: TRBJ2-2
d_gene: NA
CDR3aa: CAITSGTGELFF
CDR3nt: TGTGCCATCACATCGGGCACCGGGGAGCTGTTTTTT

v_gene: TRBV6-6
abundance: NA
j_gene: TRBJ2-2
d_gene: NA
CDR3aa: CASSYTSGELFF
CDR3nt: TGTGCCAGCAGTTACACTAGCGGGGAGCTGTTTTTT

v_gene: TRBV9
abundance: NA
j_gene: TRBJ2-3
d_gene: TRBD2
CDR3aa: CASSAGLGGSTQYF
CDR3nt: TGTGCCAGCAGCGCAGGACTAGGAGGGAGTACGCAGTATTTT

v_gene: TRBV7-9
abundance: NA
j_gene: TRBJ1-4
d_gene: TRBD1
CDR3aa: CASSRWTGGITNEKLFF
CDR3nt: TGTGCCAGCAGCCGATGGACAGGGGGGATAACTAATGAAAAACTGTTTTTT

v_gene: TRBV28
abundance: NA
j_gene: TRBJ1-5
d_gene: NA
CDR3aa: CASSLTGDKPQHF
CDR3nt: TGTGCCAGCAGTTTAACAGGAGATAAGCCCCAGCATTTT

v_gene: TRBV29-1
abundance: NA
j_gene: TRBJ2-2
d_gene: TRBD2
CDR3aa: CSVRGGPGELFF
CDR3nt: TGCAGCGTGCGCGGGGGACCCGGGGAGCTGTTTTTT

v_gene: TRBV7-2
abundance: NA
j_gene: TRBJ2-7
d_gene: TRBD2
CDR3aa: CASSYSGRYEQYF
CDR3nt: TGTGCCAGCAGCTATAGCGGGAGGTACGAGCAGTACTTC

v_gene: TRBV5-1
abundance: once
j_gene: TRBJ2-7
d_gene: NA
CDR3aa: CASSLEGAGYYEQYF
CDR3nt: TGCGCCAGCAGCTTGGAGGGAGCCGGGTACTACGAGCAGTACTTC

v_gene: TRBV6-6
abundance: NA
j_gene: TRBJ1-1
d_gene: NA
CDR3aa: CASSYSAGALSTEAFF
CDR3nt: TGTGCCAGCAGTTATTCTGCGGGGGCGCTTAGCACTGAAGCTTTCTTT

v_gene: TRBV6-5
abundance: few
j_gene: TRBJ2-1
d_gene: TRBD1
CDR3aa: CASSYRYDRGRNEQFF
CDR3nt: TGTGCCAGCAGTTATCGTTACGACAGGGGGCGCAATGAGCAGTTCTTC

v_gene: TRBV3-1/TRBV3-2
abundance: NA
j_gene: TRBJ1-2
d_gene: NA
CDR3aa: CASSPGHPYGYTF
CDR3nt: TGTGCCAGCAGCCCCGGACATCCCTATGGCTACACCTTC

v_gene: TRBV11-2
abundance: NA
j_gene: TRBJ2-1
d_gene: TRBD1
CDR3aa: CASSSGRGQYNEQFF
CDR3nt: TGTGCCAGCAGCTCAGGAAGGGGACAGTACAATGAGCAGTTCTTC

v_gene: TRBV28
abundance: once
j_gene: TRBJ1-5
d_gene: TRBD1
CDR3aa: CASSSHWTGASHQPQHF
CDR3nt: TGTGCCAGCAGTTCGCACTGGACAGGGGCCAGCCATCAGCCCCAGCATTTT

v_gene: TRBV3-1/TRBV3-2
abundance: NA
j_gene: TRBJ1-1
d_gene: NA
CDR3aa: CASSPRGGVGTEAFF
CDR3nt: TGTGCCAGCAGCCCCCGAGGGGGGGTCGGCACTGAAGCTTTCTTT

v_gene: TRBV28
abundance: NA
j_gene: TRBJ2-7
d_gene: NA
CDR3aa: CASSFALDRPLNF
CDR3nt: TGTGCCAGCAGTTTCGCCCTCGACAGGCCACTTAACTTC

v_gene: TRBV11-2
abundance: once
j_gene: TRBJ1-6
d_gene: NA
CDR3aa: CASSPNYNSPLHF
CDR3nt: TGTGCCAGCAGCCCCAACTATAATTCACCCCTCCACTTT

v_gene: TRBV5-4
abundance: NA
j_gene: TRBJ2-1
d_gene: TRBD1
CDR3aa: CASSRGQGRLSYNEQFF
CDR3nt: TGTGCCAGCAGTAGGGGACAGGGCCGACTCTCCTACAATGAGCAGTTCTTC

v_gene: TRBV3-1/TRBV3-2
abundance: NA
j_gene: TRBJ2-6
d_gene: NA
CDR3aa: CASSQGTGASGANVLTF
CDR3nt: TGTGCCAGCAGCCAAGGGACGGGAGCGTCTGGGGCCAACGTCCTGACTTTC

v_gene: TRBV24-1
abundance: NA
j_gene: TRBJ2-3
d_gene: TRBD1
CDR3aa: CATRATGATDTQYF
CDR3nt: TGTGCCACCAGGGCGACAGGGGCCACAGATACGCAGTATTTT

v_gene: TRBV30
abundance: NA
j_gene: TRBJ2-3
d_gene: TRBD1
CDR3aa: CAWRDRGSDTQYF
CDR3nt: TGTGCCTGGAGGGACAGGGGGTCAGATACGCAGTATTTT

v_gene: TRBV9
abundance: NA
j_gene: TRBJ1-3
d_gene: NA
CDR3aa: CASSVGMWGAGNTIYF
CDR3nt: TGTGCCAGCAGCGTAGGAATGTGGGGAGCTGGAAACACCATATATTTT

v_gene: TRBV7-9
abundance: NA
j_gene: TRBJ2-5
d_gene: NA
CDR3aa: CASSFTGQETQYF
CDR3nt: TGTGCCAGCAGCTTTACAGGGCAAGAGACCCAGTACTTC

v_gene: TRBV19
abundance: NA
j_gene: TRBJ2-1
d_gene: TRBD2
CDR3aa: CASSIPRTSGTNEQFF
CDR3nt: TGTGCCAGTAGTATACCCCGGACTAGCGGGACTAATGAGCAGTTCTTC

v_gene: TRBV5-1
abundance: NA
j_gene: TRBJ1-2
d_gene: TRBD1
CDR3aa: CASSSDRADGYTF
CDR3nt: TGCGCCAGCAGCTCAGACAGGGCGGATGGCTACACCTTC

v_gene: TRBV5-1
abundance: NA
j_gene: TRBJ1-1
d_gene: NA
CDR3aa: CASSFQSMNTEAFF
CDR3nt: TGCGCCAGCAGCTTCCAGTCCATGAACACTGAAGCTTTCTTT

v_gene: TRBV3-1/TRBV3-2
abundance: NA
j_gene: TRBJ2-5
d_gene: TRBD1
CDR3aa: CASSRTGRKETQYF
CDR3nt: TGTGCCAGCAGTCGGACAGGGAGGAAGGAGACCCAGTACTTC

v_gene: TRBV7-8
abundance: NA
j_gene: TRBJ2-2
d_gene: NA
CDR3aa: CASSLARGNTGELFF
CDR3nt: TGTGCCAGCAGCTTGGCCAGGGGTAACACCGGGGAGCTGTTTTTT

v_gene: TRBV18
abundance: NA
j_gene: TRBJ2-1
d_gene: NA
CDR3aa: CASSLGRERGNEQFF
CDR3nt: TGTGCCAGCTCATTGGGACGGGAGAGGGGCAATGAGCAGTTCTTC